This TCR beta chain was sequenced in a study of blood T cells in healthy people across ages. The study, taken as a whole, reports: Long-lived donors had more naive CD4+ cells and higher diversity than aged donors. Calculation of diversity from one million T cells yielded estimates considered to be underestimates.

Turning to this clonotype: What it binds is unknown. A read error may account for a junction end that differs from germline.

Alongside a J-beta primer mix, a sample-barcoded 5' primer served in a second PCR lasting about 7 to 11 cycles. TCRdb redid the calling of the 5' RACE reads with MiXCR, one entry per CDR3 protein. The sample contains under 2,000,000 distinct CDR3 sequences, about 50% of which appear only once. There are 15 residues in the CDR3. Per the germline V gene, CDR1 is SEHNR and CDR2 is FQNEAQ (reference sequence). The donors, aged roughly 6 to 95, were healthy Caucasians from Russia. Each sample provided at least 6 micrograms of extracted total RNA. The receptor comes from a woman between 40 and 50 years old in good health. V gene TRBV7-9 combines with J gene TRBJ2-3, with 10 bases identical to TRBD2. Sequenced input: blood. The DNA for the CDR3 is TGTGCCAGCAGCTTAACCAGCGGGGGGGCGTATACGCGGTATTTT. It encodes CASSLTSGGAYTRYF.